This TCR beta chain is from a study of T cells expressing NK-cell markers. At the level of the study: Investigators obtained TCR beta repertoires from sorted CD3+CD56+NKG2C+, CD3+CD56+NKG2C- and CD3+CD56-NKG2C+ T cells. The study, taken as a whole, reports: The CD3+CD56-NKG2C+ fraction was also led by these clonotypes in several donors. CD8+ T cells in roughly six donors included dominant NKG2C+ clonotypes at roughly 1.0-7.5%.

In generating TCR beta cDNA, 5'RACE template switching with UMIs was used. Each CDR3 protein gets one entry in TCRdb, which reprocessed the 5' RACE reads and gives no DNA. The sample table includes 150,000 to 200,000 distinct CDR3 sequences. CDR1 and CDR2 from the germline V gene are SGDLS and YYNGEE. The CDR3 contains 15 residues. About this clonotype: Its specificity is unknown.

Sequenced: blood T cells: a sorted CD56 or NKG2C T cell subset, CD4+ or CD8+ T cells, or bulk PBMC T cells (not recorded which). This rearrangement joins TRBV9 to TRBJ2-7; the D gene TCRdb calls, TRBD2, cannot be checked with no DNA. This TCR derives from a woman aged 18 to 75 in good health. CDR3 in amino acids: CASSVAQGPAYEQYF.